The following is a T cell receptor (beta chain) sequence with its context. What it binds is unknown. The CDR3 consists of 14 residues. CDR1 and CDR2 from the germline V gene are ENHRY and SYGVKD. Trimming took 3 bases from V and 11 from J; bases not matched to a gene: 10. This sample was included in a study of cytomegalovirus exposure and HLA in healthy donors. Study-level results: CMV antigen specificity was confirmed in vitro for a few CMV-associated chains.

Vbeta (60) and Jbeta (13) primers were used in the PCR. Authors' processing steps: The authors later counted about 80 million unique TCR beta chains, roughly 10 million of them shared. Method: immunoSEQ multiplex PCR; TCRdb's copy keeps in-frame clones and lacks some. For V, J and clone size, that table is used; D and trimming come from the DNA. Among 210,000 or so clones listed, over 75% were seen once. Healthy people donating bone marrow made up the donors. The chain couples TRBV10-3 to TRBJ2-1; 7 bases match TRBD1. The sequencing sample was made of PBMCs. The TCR originated in a human donor in good health. CDR3 sequence reads: CAISDWTGDEKQFF. CDR3 in DNA: TGTGCCATCAGTGACTGGACAGGTGATGAGAAGCAGTTCTTC.